The rows below give T cell receptor beta chains drawn from one sample of a study of blood T cells in healthy people across ages. TCRdb analysed the 5' RACE reads with MiXCR anew, one entry per CDR3 protein. The table has 950,000 to 1,200,000 distinct CDR3 sequences, under 40% seen once; the top ten hold about an eighth. The sequenced sample consisted of blood. Receptor source: a man younger than 35 in good health. The CDR3 runs from the conserved cysteine through the conserved F or W. A D gene is named only where the DNA matches it firmly. Size tells how often a clone was seen (once, few, many) or the class of an expanded clone, and some rows leave it out.

V	D	J	length	size	DNA	CDR3
TRBV7-9	NA	TRBJ1-1	13	few	TGTGCCAGCAGCCTGGGACAACCAACTGAAGCTTTCTTT	CASSLGQPTEAFF
TRBV4-1	NA	TRBJ2-7	17	NA	TGCGCCAGCAGCCAAGTTGGGACGGCGGTCCCCTACAGTGAGCAGTACTTC	CASSQVGTAVPYSEQYF
TRBV2	NA	TRBJ1-2	14	NA	TGTGCCAGCAAGCGGGGTGAGGTGGACTATGGCTACACCTTC	CASKRGEVDYGYTF
TRBV12-3/TRBV12-4	NA	TRBJ1-1	15	few	TGTGCCAGCAGTTCTTCTCGAATGACAGGAGAAAAAGCTTTCTTT	CASSSSRMTGEKAFF
TRBV5-1	TRBD1	TRBJ2-3	14	many	TGCGCCAGCAGCACCGGACAGGAGGCAGATACGCAGTATTTT	CASSTGQEADTQYF
TRBV25-1	NA	TRBJ2-3	13	few	TGTGCCAGCAGTCCCCTGGAAACAGATACGCAGTATTTT	CASSPLETDTQYF
TRBV5-1	NA	TRBJ2-7	13	few	TGCGCCAGCAGCTCGCTCGGGACATCCGAGCAGTACTTC	CASSSLGTSEQYF
TRBV6-6	NA	TRBJ1-4	13	few	TGTGCCAGCAGCCAGGGTGTTAATGAAAAACTGTTTTTT	CASSQGVNEKLFF
TRBV7-9	TRBD1	TRBJ1-2	17	once	TGTGCCAGCAGCGCGACCCCGACAGGGGGCTCTAACTATGGCTACACCTTC	CASSATPTGGSNYGYTF
TRBV25-1	TRBD2	TRBJ2-1	12	NA	TGTGCCACCGACCGGGGGGACAATGAGCAGTTCTTC	CATDRGDNEQFF
TRBV12-3/TRBV12-4	TRBD2	TRBJ2-7	17	NA	TGTGCCAGCAGCCTATTACTAGCGGTGAGCTCCTACAATGAGCAGTACTTC	CASSLLLAVSSYNEQYF
TRBV5-1	TRBD1	TRBJ1-2	14	NA	TGCGCCAGCAGCTTCCGGACAGGGGACTATGGCTACACCTTC	CASSFRTGDYGYTF
TRBV11-1	TRBD1	TRBJ2-4	15	NA	TGTGCCAGCAGCTTAGGCAGGGGGCCTGGAAACATTCAGTACTTC	CASSLGRGPGNIQYF
TRBV20-1	NA	TRBJ1-6	15	NA	TGCAGTGCTAGAGATCAGGGAGCAAATAATTCACCCCTCCACTTT	CSARDQGANNSPLHF
TRBV20-1	TRBD1	TRBJ2-4	15	many	TGCAGTGCTAGTCAAAACCGGGACAGGGGAAACCTTCAGTACTTC	CSASQNRDRGNLQYF
TRBV2	NA	TRBJ2-7	18	few	TGTGCCAGCAGTGAAGATTTGGGACATCGCGCCAGATCCTACGAGCAGTACTTC	CASSEDLGHRARSYEQYF
TRBV7-2	NA	TRBJ2-7	14	NA	TGTGCCAGCAGCTCTGAACCGTCAGCCTACGAGCAGTACTTC	CASSSEPSAYEQYF
TRBV7-2	NA	TRBJ2-1	13	NA	TGTGCCAGCAGCTTTCGGTTTGTCGATGAGCAGTTCTTC	CASSFRFVDEQFF
TRBV5-1	NA	TRBJ2-5	14	many	TGCGCCAGCAGCTCTATAACAGGACAAGAGACCCAGTACTTC	CASSSITGQETQYF
TRBV6-2/TRBV6-3	NA	TRBJ2-7	11	few	TGTGCCAGCAGACACGCCTACGAGCAGTACTTC	CASRHAYEQYF
TRBV20-1	NA	TRBJ1-4	14	few	TGCAGTGTAACAGACAGTTCCTCCAATGAAAAACTGTTTTTT	CSVTDSSSNEKLFF
TRBV5-5	NA	TRBJ1-2	15	NA	TGTGCCAGCAGCTTGGGCACTGAGATTAACTATGGCTACACCTTC	CASSLGTEINYGYTF
TRBV12-3/TRBV12-4	TRBD1	TRBJ2-5	14	NA	TGTGCCAGCAGTTTTGGGGACAGTCAAGAGACCCAGTACTTC	CASSFGDSQETQYF
TRBV2	TRBD1	TRBJ1-2	13	NA	TGTGCCAGCGCCGGACAGGTTAGAGGTGGCTACACCTTC	CASAGQVRGGYTF
TRBV9	NA	TRBJ1-2	11	NA	TGTGCCAGCCGCGCCTCCTATGGCTACACCTTC	CASRASYGYTF
TRBV5-1	NA	TRBJ1-1	14	NA	TGCGCCGGCAGCTTGGAGGCAGGAAACACTGAAGCTTTCTTT	CAGSLEAGNTEAFF
TRBV4-1	NA	TRBJ1-2	15	few	TGCGCCAGCAGCCAAGAGAGGGTAGCAAACTATGGCTACACCTTC	CASSQERVANYGYTF
TRBV27	NA	TRBJ1-2	12	few	TGTGCCAGCAGTTTCCGGGGTGAGGGCTACACCTTC	CASSFRGEGYTF
TRBV7-7	NA	TRBJ1-3	16	NA	TGTGCTAGCAGCTCCGGACCCCCGGGGAGTGGAAACACCATATATTTT	CASSSGPPGSGNTIYF
TRBV20-1	TRBD1	TRBJ2-5	14	NA	TGCAGTGCTAGGAGGGACAGGGGGTCGGAGACCCAGTACTTC	CSARRDRGSETQYF
TRBV4-3	TRBD2	TRBJ2-1	20	NA	TGCGCCAGCAGCCAAGAAGTCCGGGGTTCCCACAGCGGGGGGGCTGATGAGCAGTTCTTC	CASSQEVRGSHSGGADEQFF
TRBV4-3	NA	TRBJ2-1	13	few	TGCGCCAGCAGCTCGGCCGTCTACAATGAGCAGTTCTTC	CASSSAVYNEQFF
TRBV28	NA	TRBJ2-3	14	NA	TGTGCCAGCACGGGGGCGGGGAACGCAGATACGCAGTATTTT	CASTGAGNADTQYF
TRBV5-1	TRBD1	TRBJ1-4	16	few	TGCGCCAGCAGCTTGGAAAGGACAGGGACTAATGAAAAACTGTTTTTT	CASSLERTGTNEKLFF
TRBV10-3	NA	TRBJ1-3	15	once	TGTGCCACCCTGAGCTGGGGTAAAACTGGAAACACCATATATTTT	CATLSWGKTGNTIYF
TRBV7-9	NA	TRBJ2-3	15	NA	TGTGCCAGCAGCCCAACAGTTTCCTACACAGATACGCAGTATTTT	CASSPTVSYTDTQYF
TRBV5-1	TRBD1	TRBJ2-3	16	few	TGCGCCAGCAGCTTGGTCAAGGGGGCGATTTCAGATACGCAGTATTTT	CASSLVKGAISDTQYF
TRBV3-1	TRBD1	TRBJ2-1	15	NA	TGTGCCAGCAGCCAGAGGGGACAGGTAGGAGGTGAGCAGTTCTTC	CASSQRGQVGGEQFF
TRBV12-3/TRBV12-4	NA	TRBJ2-7	13	once	TGTGCCAGCAGTTACGGACCCGCGGGGGAGCAGTACTTC	CASSYGPAGEQYF
TRBV7-9	NA	TRBJ1-6	14	NA	TGTGCCAGCAGCCGCACAGACACTTCTTCACCCCTCCACTTT	CASSRTDTSSPLHF
TRBV12-2	NA	TRBJ2-5	20	NA	TGTGCAAGTCGCCGAGCCTACGGGCGAAGAGGAGTTTTCCAACCTGAGACCCAGTACTTC	CASRRAYGRRGVFQPETQYF
TRBV7-2	NA	TRBJ2-7	14	NA	TGTGCCAGCAGCTTAGCGACCGGGGAGTACGAGCAGTACTTC	CASSLATGEYEQYF
TRBV27	NA	TRBJ1-2	17	NA	TGTGCCAGCAGTTCCTTTGTTTTGGAAGGCTATAACTATGGCTACACCTTC	CASSSFVLEGYNYGYTF
TRBV28	TRBD2	TRBJ2-1	16	NA	TGTGCCAGCAGTTTCCCCAGGAGCGGGGGGCCGCATGAGCAGTTCTTC	CASSFPRSGGPHEQFF
TRBV10-3	NA	TRBJ2-7	15	few	TGTGCCATCAGTGGGGGGGTCAGGAATTCCTACGAGCAGTACTTC	CAISGGVRNSYEQYF
TRBV5-1	NA	TRBJ2-4	15	few	TGCGCCAGCTGGACCGACCGACGGGCCAAAAACATTCAGTACTTC	CASWTDRRAKNIQYF
TRBV9	TRBD1	TRBJ2-1	13	NA	TGTGCCAGTTCGGGACAGGGGAACAATGAGCAGTTCTTC	CASSGQGNNEQFF
TRBV20-1	NA	TRBJ1-1	14	NA	TGCAGTGCTGGGGTTGGCGGATCGGGAACTGAAGCTTTCTTT	CSAGVGGSGTEAFF
TRBV6-5	NA	TRBJ1-2	13	many	TGTGCCAGCAGTTATTCTCTAAACTATGGCTACACCTTC	CASSYSLNYGYTF
TRBV24-1	NA	TRBJ2-1	15	NA	TGTGCCACCTCGAGCTCAGGGTTCTCCTACAATGAGCAGTTCTTC	CATSSSGFSYNEQFF
TRBV7-2	NA	TRBJ2-7	14	NA	TGTGCCAGCAGCTCCCGATCCGCCTCCTCCGAGCAGTACTTC	CASSSRSASSEQYF
TRBV2	TRBD1	TRBJ1-2	14	NA	TGTGCCAGCAGTGACGGGACAGCTACTAAGGGCTACACCTTC	CASSDGTATKGYTF
TRBV27	NA	TRBJ1-2	14	NA	TGTGCCAGCAGCCCGAGGGGGGCGGACTATGGCTACACCTTC	CASSPRGADYGYTF
TRBV3-1	NA	TRBJ2-4	14	few	TGTGCCAGCAGCCAAAGGAAGTCCAAAAACATTCAGTACTTC	CASSQRKSKNIQYF